The clone carrying this T cell receptor beta chain appeared many times. The antigen remains unidentified. The CDR3 is 14 amino acids. Looked up from germline, CDR1 is SNHLY and CDR2 is FYNNEI. V gave up 7 bases and J gave up 4 bases, with 14 bases separating them. Molecular barcoded adaptors covering alpha/delta and beta/gamma chains were used on approximately 400 ng RNA. TCRdb redid the calling of the reads with MiXCR, one entry per CDR3 protein. The profile covers roughly 82,000 distinct CDR3 sequences, with 9% to 15% appearing a single time and more than 13% taken by the ten largest. This sample was included in a study of read filtering for tumor transcriptome and immune sequencing. On the study more broadly: After DNase treatment, RNA was made into whole-transcriptome libraries. RNA-seq yielded only about 80 to 1,400 TCR reads, IR-seq about 4 to 10.27 million.

Points from the study as a whole: IR-seq and RNA-seq agreed better without single-read clonotypes.

This chain links TRBV2 with TRBJ1-5, with D hard to call. Sequenced sample: a population of CD138-negative cells sorted from bone marrow. This TCR came from a donor aged 40 or over with multiple myeloma. Here the CDR3 reads CASTPQGINQPQHF. Written as DNA, the CDR3 is TGTGCCAGCACCCCCCAAGGAATAAATCAGCCCCAGCATTTT.